This T cell receptor beta chain is drawn from a study of blood T cell repertoires in COVID-19. The overall study: Italy, Spain and the United States were the sources of the convalescent and acute COVID-19 samples.

Original analysis: For nucleated cells, counts were estimated from reference gene primer amplification. The data were produced by immunoSEQ multiplex PCR, yet TCRdb's version contains in-frame clones alone and is incomplete. V and J calls and clone size are copied from that table; D and trimming were computed from the DNA. The sample holds about 490,000 clones, approximately 85% seen once. Germline V CDR1 and CDR2: MGHRA, YSYEKL. Trimming removed 1 base from V and 1 base from J; junction bases left unmatched: 6. The CDR3 runs 18 residues. The sequence came from a human donor in a cohort sampled during active COVID-19. Sequencing used peripheral blood. This chain connects TRBV4-1 to TRBJ2-4, with TRBD2 matching 11 bases. The CDR3 loop reads CASSQGLAGGVAKNIQYF. In DNA, the CDR3 is TGCGCCAGCAGCCAAGGGCTAGCGGGAGGAGTGGCCAAAAACATTCAGTACTTC.